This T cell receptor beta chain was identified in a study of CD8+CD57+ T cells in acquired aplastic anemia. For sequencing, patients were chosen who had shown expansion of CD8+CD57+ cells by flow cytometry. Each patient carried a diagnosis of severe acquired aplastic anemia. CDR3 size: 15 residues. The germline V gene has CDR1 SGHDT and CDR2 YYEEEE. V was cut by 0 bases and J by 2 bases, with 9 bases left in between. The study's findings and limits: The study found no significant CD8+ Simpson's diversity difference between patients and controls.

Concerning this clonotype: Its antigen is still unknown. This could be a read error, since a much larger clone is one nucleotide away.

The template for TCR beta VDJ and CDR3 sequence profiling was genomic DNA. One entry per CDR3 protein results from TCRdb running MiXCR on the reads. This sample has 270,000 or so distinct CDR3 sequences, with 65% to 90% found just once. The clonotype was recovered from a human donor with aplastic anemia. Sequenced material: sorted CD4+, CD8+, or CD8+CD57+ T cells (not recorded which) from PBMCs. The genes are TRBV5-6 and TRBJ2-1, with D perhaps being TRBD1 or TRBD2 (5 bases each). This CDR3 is CASSLGDGAYNEQFF. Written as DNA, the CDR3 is TGTGCCAGCAGCTTGGGGGACGGAGCCTACAATGAGCAGTTCTTC.